This T cell receptor (beta chain) was sequenced for a study of tumor T cells in aggressive B-cell lymphoma. The CDR3 has 14 residues. In germline, CDR1 is SGHVS, CDR2 FQNEAQ. Trimming at V came to 3 bases and at J to 2 bases, leaving 2 bases not matched to a gene. Method: immunoSEQ multiplex PCR; TCRdb's copy keeps in-frame clones and lacks some. Here the sample spans 700 to 950 clones, around 90% being singletons. The receptor's source is an adult with diffuse large B cell lymphoma. The sequenced sample consisted of tumor tissue. The chain joins TRBV7-8 to TRBJ2-5, with 8 bases aligning to TRBD1. In DNA form, the CDR3 reads TGTGCCAGCAGCTTCGGGACAGGTCAAGAGACCCAGTACTTC. This codes for CASSFGTGQETQYF.